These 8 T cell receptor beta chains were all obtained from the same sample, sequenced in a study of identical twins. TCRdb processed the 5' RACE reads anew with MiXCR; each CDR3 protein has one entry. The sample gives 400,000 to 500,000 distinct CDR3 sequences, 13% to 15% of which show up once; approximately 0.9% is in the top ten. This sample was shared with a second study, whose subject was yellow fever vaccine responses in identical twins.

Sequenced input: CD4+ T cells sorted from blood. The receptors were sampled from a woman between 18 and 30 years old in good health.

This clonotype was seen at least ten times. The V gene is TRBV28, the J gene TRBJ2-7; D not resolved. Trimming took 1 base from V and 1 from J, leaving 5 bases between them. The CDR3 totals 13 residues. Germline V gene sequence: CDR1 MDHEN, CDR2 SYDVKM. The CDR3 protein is CASSLYTSYEQYF. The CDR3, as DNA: TGTGCCAGCAGTTTATATACTTCCTACGAGCAGTACTTC. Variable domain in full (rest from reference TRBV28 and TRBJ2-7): DVKVTQSSRYLVKRTGEKVFLECVQDMDHENMFWYRQDPGLGLRLIYFSYDVKMKEKGDIPEGYSVSREKKERFSLILESASTNQTSMYLCASSLYTSYEQYFGPGTRLTVT.

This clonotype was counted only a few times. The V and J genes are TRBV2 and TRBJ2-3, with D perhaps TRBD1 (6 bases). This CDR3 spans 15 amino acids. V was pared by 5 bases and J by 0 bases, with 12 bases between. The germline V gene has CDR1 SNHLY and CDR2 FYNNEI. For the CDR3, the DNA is TGTGCCAGCAGTCCAGGGGAAGCGAGCACAGATACGCAGTATTTT. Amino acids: CASSPGEASTDTQYF. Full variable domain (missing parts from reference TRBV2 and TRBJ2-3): EPEVTQTPSHQVTQMGQEVILRCVPISNHLYFYWYRQILGQKVEFLVSFYNNEISEKSEIFDDQFSVERPDGSNFTLKIRSTKLEDSAMYFCASSPGEASTDTQYFGPGTRLTVL.

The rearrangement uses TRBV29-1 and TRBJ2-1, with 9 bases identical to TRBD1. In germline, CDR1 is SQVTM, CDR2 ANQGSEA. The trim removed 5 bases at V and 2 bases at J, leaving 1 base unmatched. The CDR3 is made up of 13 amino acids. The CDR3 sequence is CSVRQGAYNEQFF. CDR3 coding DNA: TGCAGCGTTCGACAGGGGGCCTACAATGAGCAGTTCTTC.

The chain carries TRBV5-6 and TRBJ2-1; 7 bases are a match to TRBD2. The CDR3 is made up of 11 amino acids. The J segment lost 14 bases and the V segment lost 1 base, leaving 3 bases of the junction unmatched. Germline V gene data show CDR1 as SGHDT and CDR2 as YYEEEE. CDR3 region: CASSLRLAEFF. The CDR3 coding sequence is TGTGCCAGCAGCTTGAGGCTAGCGGAGTTCTTC.

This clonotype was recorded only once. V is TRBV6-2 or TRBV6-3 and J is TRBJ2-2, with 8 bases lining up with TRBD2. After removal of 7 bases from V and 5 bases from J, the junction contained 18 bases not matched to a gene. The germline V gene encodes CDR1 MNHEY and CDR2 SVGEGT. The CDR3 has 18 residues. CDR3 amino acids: CASTVAGTLAGSTGELFF. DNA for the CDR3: TGTGCCAGCACCGTAGCCGGGACTCTAGCGGGTTCAACCGGGGAGCTGTTTTTT.

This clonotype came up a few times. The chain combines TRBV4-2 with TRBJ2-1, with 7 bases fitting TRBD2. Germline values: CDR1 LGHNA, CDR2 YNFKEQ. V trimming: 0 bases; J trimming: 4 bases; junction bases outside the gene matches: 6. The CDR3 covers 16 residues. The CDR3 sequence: CASSQEPASGYNEQFF. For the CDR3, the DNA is TGTGCCAGCAGCCAAGAGCCGGCTAGCGGATACAATGAGCAGTTCTTC.

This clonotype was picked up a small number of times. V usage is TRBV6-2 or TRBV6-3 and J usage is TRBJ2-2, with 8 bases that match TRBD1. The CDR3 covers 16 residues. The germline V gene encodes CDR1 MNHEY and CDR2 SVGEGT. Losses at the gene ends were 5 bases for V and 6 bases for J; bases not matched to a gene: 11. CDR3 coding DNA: TGTGCCAGCAGTCGCCCTGGACAGGGTTTACCCGGGGAGCTGTTTTTT. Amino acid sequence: CASSRPGQGLPGELFF.

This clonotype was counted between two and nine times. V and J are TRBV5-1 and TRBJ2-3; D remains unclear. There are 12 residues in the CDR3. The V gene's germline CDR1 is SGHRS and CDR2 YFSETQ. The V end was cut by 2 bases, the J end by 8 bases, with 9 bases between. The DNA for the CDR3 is TGCGCCAGCAGCTTTCTGGAAGGTACGCAGTATTTT. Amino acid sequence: CASSFLEGTQYF. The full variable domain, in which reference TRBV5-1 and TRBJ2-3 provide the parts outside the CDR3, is KAGVTQTPRYLIKTRGQQVTLSCSPISGHRSVSWYQQTPGQGLQFLFEYFSETQRNKGNFPGRFSGRQFSNSRSEMNVSTLELGDSALYLCASSFLEGTQYFGPGTRLTVL.